This T cell receptor beta chain originates from a study of T cell repertoires in cytomegalovirus infection. Study observations and caveats: Clonotypes of TCR beta that were HLA-C-restricted and CMV-specific dominated the ex vivo response.

At least ten counts were recorded for this clonotype. Its antigen is currently unknown. CDR1 is DFQATT and CDR2 is SNEGSKA in the germline V gene (reference sequence). Trimming removed 5 bases at V and 5 bases at J, with 15 bases between. This CDR3 is 14 amino acids long. TCRdb ran MiXCR on the reads and lists one entry per CDR3 protein. The data hold about 140,000 distinct CDR3 sequences, with roughly 6.5% observed a single time. The chain has TRBV20-1 and TRBJ2-2; D is perhaps TRBD2 (7 bases). The sequence came from a human donor in good health (CMV status not recorded). Some clones in this sample may be carry-over from other donors' samples. The material sequenced was PBMCs. CDR3 nucleotide sequence: TGCAGTGCTCTCTTCGGGGGGCGAACCGGGGAGCTGTTTTTT. Translated, it gives CSALFGGRTGELFF.